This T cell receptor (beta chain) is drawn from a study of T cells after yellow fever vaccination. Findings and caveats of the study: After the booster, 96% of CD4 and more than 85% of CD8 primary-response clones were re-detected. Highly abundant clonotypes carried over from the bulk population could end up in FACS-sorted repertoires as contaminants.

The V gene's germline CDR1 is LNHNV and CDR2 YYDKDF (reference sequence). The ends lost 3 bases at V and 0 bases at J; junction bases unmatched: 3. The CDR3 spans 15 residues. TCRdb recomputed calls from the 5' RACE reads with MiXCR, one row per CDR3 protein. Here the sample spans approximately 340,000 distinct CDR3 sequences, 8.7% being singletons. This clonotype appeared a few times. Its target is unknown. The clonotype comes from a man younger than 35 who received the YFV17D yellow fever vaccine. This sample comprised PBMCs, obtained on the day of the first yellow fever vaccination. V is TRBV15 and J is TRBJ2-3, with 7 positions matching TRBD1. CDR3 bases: TGTGCCACCAGCAGGCCGGGACAGAGCACAGATACGCAGTATTTT. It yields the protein CATSRPGQSTDTQYF.